This is a list of T cell receptor beta chains from one sample in a study of blood T cell repertoires in COVID-19. Assay: immunoSEQ multiplex PCR; the TCRdb copy retains only in-frame clones and omits some. The data hold roughly 320,000 clones, with about 88% observed a single time. The sample consisted of peripheral blood. These receptors all come from a man in his 70s with acute or convalescent COVID-19. CDR3s include the opening cysteine and the closing phenylalanine or tryptophan. The D gene is left open where the match is weak. The size field is filled for only some rows; it gives once, few, many or a size class.

v_gene: TRBV7-2
j_gene: TRBJ2-1
d_gene: TRBD2
abundance: -
CDR3aa: CASSSDLSGGGRNEQFF
CDR3nt: TGTGCCAGCAGCTCTGACCTTAGCGGGGGGGGCCGCAATGAGCAGTTCTTC

v_gene: TRBV5-8
j_gene: TRBJ2-2
d_gene: -
abundance: -
CDR3aa: CASSLYMNTGELFF
CDR3nt: TGTGCCAGCAGCTTGTACATGAACACCGGGGAGCTGTTTTTT

v_gene: TRBV2
j_gene: TRBJ2-3
d_gene: TRBD2
abundance: -
CDR3aa: CASRLAGGTDTQYF
CDR3nt: TGTGCCAGCAGGCTAGCGGGGGGGACAGATACGCAGTATTTT

v_gene: TRBV7-2
j_gene: TRBJ1-5
d_gene: -
abundance: -
CDR3aa: CASSFSGRNNQPQHF
CDR3nt: TGTGCCAGCAGCTTTAGCGGTCGAAACAATCAGCCCCAGCATTTT

v_gene: TRBV21-1
j_gene: TRBJ1-1
d_gene: -
abundance: -
CDR3aa: CASSKVDSTFMNTEAFF
CDR3nt: TGTGCCAGCAGCAAAGTGGACAGTACGTTCATGAACACTGAAGCTTTCTTT

v_gene: TRBV2
j_gene: TRBJ2-2
d_gene: -
abundance: -
CDR3aa: CASSQGNAGELFF
CDR3nt: TGTGCCAGCAGTCAGGGGAATGCCGGGGAGCTGTTTTTT

v_gene: TRBV7-3
j_gene: TRBJ2-2
d_gene: -
abundance: -
CDR3aa: CASSLQGPAFTGELFF
CDR3nt: TGTGCCAGCAGCCTCCAGGGTCCGGCTTTCACCGGGGAGCTGTTTTTT

v_gene: TRBV4-1
j_gene: TRBJ1-3
d_gene: -
abundance: -
CDR3aa: CASSQDSPTSGNTIYF
CDR3nt: TGCGCCAGCAGCCAAGACAGTCCAACCTCTGGAAACACCATATATTTT

v_gene: TRBV4-3
j_gene: TRBJ2-1
d_gene: -
abundance: -
CDR3aa: CASSPDREWVEQFF
CDR3nt: TGCGCCAGCAGCCCTGATAGGGAGTGGGTTGAGCAGTTCTTC

v_gene: TRBV18
j_gene: TRBJ1-5
d_gene: -
abundance: once
CDR3aa: CASSRESNQPQHF
CDR3nt: TGTGCCAGCTCACGAGAAAGCAATCAGCCCCAGCATTTT

v_gene: TRBV7-7
j_gene: TRBJ2-1
d_gene: -
abundance: few
CDR3aa: CASSLGSPGLNEQFF
CDR3nt: TGTGCCAGCAGCTTAGGTTCGCCGGGACTCAATGAGCAGTTCTTC

v_gene: TRBV7-9
j_gene: TRBJ1-5
d_gene: TRBD1
abundance: -
CDR3aa: CASSRGQDGQPQHF
CDR3nt: TGTGCCAGCAGCCGGGGACAGGATGGTCAGCCCCAGCATTTT

v_gene: TRBV9
j_gene: TRBJ2-1
d_gene: TRBD2
abundance: -
CDR3aa: CASSGTSGRVEEQFF
CDR3nt: TGTGCCAGCAGCGGGACTAGCGGGAGGGTAGAAGAGCAGTTCTTC

v_gene: TRBV5-1
j_gene: TRBJ1-6
d_gene: -
abundance: -
CDR3aa: CASSLSMLGADNSPLHF
CDR3nt: TGCGCCAGCAGCTTGAGTATGTTAGGGGCCGATAATTCACCCCTCCACTTT

v_gene: TRBV28
j_gene: TRBJ2-1
d_gene: -
abundance: -
CDR3aa: CASTPPGYNEQFF
CDR3nt: TGTGCCAGCACCCCCCCGGGGTACAATGAGCAGTTCTTC

v_gene: TRBV19
j_gene: TRBJ1-3
d_gene: -
abundance: -
CDR3aa: CASSLVSGGTIYF
CDR3nt: TGTGCCAGTAGTTTGGTCAGCGGAGGCACCATATATTTT

v_gene: TRBV2
j_gene: TRBJ2-2
d_gene: -
abundance: -
CDR3aa: CASSEVGVGTGELFF
CDR3nt: TGTGCCAGCAGTGAAGTGGGAGTAGGGACCGGGGAGCTGTTTTTT

v_gene: TRBV30
j_gene: TRBJ2-7
d_gene: TRBD2
abundance: -
CDR3aa: CAWRLGGGLPYEQYF
CDR3nt: TGTGCCTGGAGACTGGGCGGGGGGCTCCCCTACGAGCAGTACTTC

v_gene: TRBV5-1
j_gene: TRBJ2-3
d_gene: TRBD2
abundance: few
CDR3aa: CASSSIAGGTPDTQYF
CDR3nt: TGCGCCAGCAGCTCAATAGCGGGGGGGACGCCAGATACGCAGTATTTT

v_gene: TRBV5-1
j_gene: TRBJ2-3
d_gene: -
abundance: -
CDR3aa: CASSLGTGPSTDTQYF
CDR3nt: TGCGCCAGCAGCTTAGGCACAGGCCCTAGCACAGATACGCAGTATTTT

v_gene: TRBV5-1
j_gene: TRBJ2-1
d_gene: -
abundance: -
CDR3aa: CASSLDGTQYNEQFF
CDR3nt: TGCGCCAGCAGCTTGGATGGGACACAATACAATGAGCAGTTCTTC

v_gene: TRBV5-4
j_gene: TRBJ1-1
d_gene: -
abundance: -
CDR3aa: CASSVYSLTEAFF
CDR3nt: TGTGCCAGCAGCGTATACAGCCTTACTGAAGCTTTCTTT

v_gene: TRBV6-5
j_gene: TRBJ1-1
d_gene: -
abundance: -
CDR3aa: CASSLASEVTEAFF
CDR3nt: TGTGCCAGCAGCCTAGCCTCGGAGGTAACTGAAGCTTTCTTT

v_gene: TRBV6-5
j_gene: TRBJ2-5
d_gene: -
abundance: -
CDR3aa: CAIRGNQETQYF
CDR3nt: TGTGCAATCAGGGGAAACCAAGAGACCCAGTACTTC

v_gene: TRBV19
j_gene: TRBJ1-5
d_gene: -
abundance: -
CDR3aa: CASSILGFNQPQHF
CDR3nt: TGTGCCAGTAGTATTCTTGGCTTCAATCAGCCCCAGCATTTT

v_gene: TRBV27
j_gene: TRBJ1-5
d_gene: -
abundance: -
CDR3aa: CASSYRSSNQPQHF
CDR3nt: TGTGCCAGCAGTTACAGGTCTAGCAATCAGCCCCAGCATTTT

v_gene: TRBV3-1/TRBV3-2
j_gene: TRBJ1-5
d_gene: -
abundance: -
CDR3aa: CASSRGLPQHF
CDR3nt: TGTGCCAGCAGCAGGGGTCTGCCCCAGCATTTT

v_gene: TRBV28
j_gene: TRBJ1-5
d_gene: -
abundance: -
CDR3aa: CASTNTRSQPQHF
CDR3nt: TGTGCCAGCACCAATACCCGGAGTCAGCCCCAGCATTTT

v_gene: TRBV5-4
j_gene: TRBJ1-2
d_gene: TRBD1
abundance: -
CDR3aa: CASSLGTAYGYTF
CDR3nt: TGTGCCAGCAGCTTAGGGACAGCCTATGGCTACACCTTC

v_gene: TRBV5-6
j_gene: TRBJ2-5
d_gene: -
abundance: -
CDR3aa: CASSLSGSETQYF
CDR3nt: TGTGCCAGCAGCTTATCGGGGTCAGAGACCCAGTACTTC

v_gene: TRBV3-1/TRBV3-2
j_gene: TRBJ2-1
d_gene: -
abundance: -
CDR3aa: CASSQETVGHEQFF
CDR3nt: TGTGCCAGCAGCCAAGAGACAGTGGGCCATGAGCAGTTCTTC

v_gene: TRBV5-4
j_gene: TRBJ1-6
d_gene: -
abundance: -
CDR3aa: CASSLGQENSPLHF
CDR3nt: TGTGCCAGCAGCTTGGGACAGGAAAATTCACCCCTCCACTTT

v_gene: TRBV12-3/TRBV12-4
j_gene: TRBJ2-3
d_gene: TRBD1
abundance: few
CDR3aa: CASSLGTTGSQYF
CDR3nt: TGTGCCAGCAGTTTAGGAACGACAGGGTCGCAGTATTTT

v_gene: TRBV7-9
j_gene: TRBJ1-2
d_gene: TRBD1
abundance: -
CDR3aa: CASSLADREALGYTF
CDR3nt: TGTGCCAGCAGCTTAGCAGACAGGGAGGCCCTCGGCTACACCTTC

v_gene: TRBV14
j_gene: TRBJ2-6
d_gene: -
abundance: -
CDR3aa: CASSQILTSGANVLTF
CDR3nt: TGTGCCAGCAGCCAAATCCTCACTTCTGGGGCCAACGTCCTGACTTTC

v_gene: TRBV24-1
j_gene: TRBJ2-1
d_gene: TRBD1
abundance: -
CDR3aa: CATSGRQGSSYNEQFF
CDR3nt: TGTGCCACCAGTGGTAGACAGGGGAGCTCCTACAATGAGCAGTTCTTC

v_gene: TRBV27
j_gene: TRBJ1-6
d_gene: -
abundance: -
CDR3aa: CATRSSYNSPLHF
CDR3nt: TGTGCCACCAGGAGCTCCTATAATTCACCCCTCCACTTT